A single sample is the source of the 27 T cell receptor beta chains below, sequenced in a study of identical twins. TCRdb reprocessed the 5' RACE reads via MiXCR and lists one record per CDR3 protein. The data hold approximately 140,000 distinct CDR3 sequences, with around 3.5% observed a single time. The material sequenced was memory T cells sorted from blood. The source is a man aged 18 to 35 in good health.

This clonotype has at least ten counts. The genes are TRBV6-1 and TRBJ2-2; D unclear. The CDR3 is 14 residues long. CDR1 is MNHNS, CDR2 SASEGT, per germline. V lost 6 bases and J lost 0, with 8 bases in between. CDR3 protein: CASRRRSNTGELFF. Written as DNA, the CDR3 is TGTGCCAGCAGGAGACGATCGAACACCGGGGAGCTGTTTTTT.

This clonotype was seen repeatedly, ten times or more. The genes are TRBV6-2 or TRBV6-3 and TRBJ1-2; 8 nucleotides line up with TRBD1. Germline lookup yields CDR1 MNHEY and CDR2 SVGEGT. This CDR3 region has 16 residues. The V segment lost 4 bases and the J segment 4 bases; nucleotides outside the gene matches: 11. CDR3 DNA sequence: TGTGCCAGCAGTTTGCACGGACAGGGCAATCGCTATGGCTACACCTTC. This encodes CASSLHGQGNRYGYTF.

This clonotype appeared many times. The chain employs TRBV5-1 and TRBJ2-2, with a weak D call TRBD2 (6 bases). The length of the CDR3 is 17 residues. The ends were cut back, 0 bases at V and 3 bases at J, with 15 bases in the middle. Germline V gene sequence: CDR1 SGHRS, CDR2 YFSETQ. The CDR3 sequence is CASSLASSSVDTGELFF. The CDR3 nucleotides are TGCGCCAGCAGCTTGGCCTCCTCTAGCGTCGACACCGGGGAGCTGTTTTTT.

This clonotype was recorded at least ten times. The rearrangement uses TRBV20-1 and TRBJ2-7; 7 bases match TRBD2. Germline V gene sequence: CDR1 DFQATT, CDR2 SNEGSKA (reference sequence). The CDR3 consists of 15 residues. V trimming: 0 bases; J trimming: 2 bases; junction bases outside the gene matches: 7. The CDR3, as DNA: TGCAGTGCTAGAGATTCCACCAGCGGGACCTACGAGCAGTACTTC. This codes for CSARDSTSGTYEQYF.

Comment on this clonotype: It is likely a read error, because the conserved phenylalanine at the end of the CDR3 is missing. This chain links TRBV4-3 with TRBJ2-5; D remains unclear. CDR1 is LGHNA and CDR2 is YSLEER in the germline V gene. V shed 0 bases and J shed 4 bases, with 6 bases lying between them. The CDR3 has 13 residues. The CDR3 DNA is TGCGCCAGCAGCCAAGATTATTTAGAGACCCAGTACCTC. Protein: CASSQDYLETQYL.

This sequence joins TRBV20-1 and TRBJ2-1; D is perhaps TRBD2 (5 bases). The CDR3 consists of 12 residues. Trimming took 3 bases from V and 9 from J, leaving 12 bases between them. Per germline, CDR1 DFQATT and CDR2 SNEGSKA (reference sequence). CDR3 sequence reads: CSASGIRPEQFF. The CDR3 DNA sequence: TGCAGTGCTAGCGGGATACGTCCTGAGCAGTTCTTC.

This clonotype was counted many times. The chain joins TRBV4-1 to TRBJ2-1; weak D call: TRBD1 (5 bases). The CDR3 is made up of 13 amino acids. With 1 base removed from V and 9 bases from J, the gap between germline ends came to 10 bases. Germline V lookup: CDR1 MGHRA, CDR2 YSYEKL. For the CDR3, the DNA is TGCGCCAGCAGCCAAGTTTCCAGGGTTGAGCAGTTCTTC. Protein sequence: CASSQVSRVEQFF.

This clonotype was seen ten or more times. The J gene is TRBJ1-6, the V gene TRBV6-6; D unresolved. In germline, CDR1 is MNHNY, CDR2 SVGAGI (reference sequence). The CDR3 sequence is 12 residues long. Trimming pared 6 bases from V and 7 bases from J, leaving 7 bases between. CDR3 DNA: TGTGCCAGCAGGGCTGGGAATTCACCCCTCCACTTT. Translation gives CASRAGNSPLHF.

This clonotype was counted at least ten times. The chain uses TRBV4-2 and TRBJ2-3; 14 bases match TRBD2. The CDR3 extends over 17 amino acids. After removal of 3 bases from V and 5 bases from J, the junction contained 7 bases not matched to a gene. Germline CDR1 LGHNA, CDR2 YNFKEQ. CDR3 loop: CASSHRTSGRRGDTQYF. CDR3 bases: TGTGCCAGCAGCCATCGGACTAGCGGGAGGAGGGGAGATACGCAGTATTTT.

This clonotype was counted at least ten times. The V and J genes are TRBV7-9 and TRBJ2-3, with a possible D match to TRBD2 (5 bases). The CDR3 loop spans 15 amino acids. Trimming removed 1 base at V and 6 bases at J, with 14 bases between. Germline CDR1 SEHNR, CDR2 FQNEAQ (reference sequence). Here the CDR3 reads CASSLERTSGDTQYF. The CDR3 bases are TGTGCCAGCAGCTTAGAGCGGACCTCGGGGGATACGCAGTATTTT.

In its sample, this clonotype was seen many times. The chain carries TRBV27 and TRBJ2-2; D may be TRBD1 (5 bases). The CDR3 is 14 residues long. The V end lost 6 bases, the J end lost 5 bases, and 13 bases lay between the germline ends. In germline, CDR1 is MNHEY, CDR2 SMNVEV (reference sequence). The CDR3 DNA reads as TGTGCCAGCAGCCCGGTGGGGCAGACCGGGGAGCTGTTTTTT. It codes for CASSPVGQTGELFF.

This clonotype was observed at least ten times. This chain joins TRBV10-3 and TRBJ2-5; no clear D gene. Trimming cost V 0 bases and J 4 bases, with 3 bases left between them. CDR3 size: 12 residues. The germline CDR1 and CDR2 sequences are ENHRY and SYGVKD. This chain's CDR3 is CAISESAETQYF. In DNA, the CDR3 is TGTGCCATCAGTGAGTCAGCAGAGACCCAGTACTTC.

This clonotype showed up many times. The chain uses TRBV28 and TRBJ2-6; the D gene is possibly TRBD2 (5 bases). This CDR3 is 18 amino acids long. V gave up 4 bases and J gave up 1 base, with 17 bases separating them. Germline-derived CDR1 and CDR2 are MDHEN and SYDVKM. The CDR3 reads CASSSPSVRTSGANVLTF. CDR3 bases: TGTGCCAGCAGTTCCCCCTCAGTGAGGACTTCTGGGGCCAACGTCCTGACTTTC. The full variable domain, with the rest looked up from reference TRBV28 and TRBJ2-6, is DVKVTQSSRYLVKRTGEKVFLECVQDMDHENMFWYRQDPGLGLRLIYFSYDVKMKEKGDIPEGYSVSREKKERFSLILESASTNQTSMYLCASSSPSVRTSGANVLTFGAGSRLTVL.

This clonotype has ten or more counts. Here the CDR3 DNA reads TGCAGTGCTGGGTCCGTAGGGACTAGCGGGAGGTACGAGCAGTACGTC. Encoded protein: CSAGSVGTSGRYEQYV. The chain has TRBV20-1 and TRBJ2-7; 15 bases align to TRBD2. V shed 5 bases, J shed 4 bases, and the junction held 9 bases outside the gene matches. The CDR3 runs 16 residues. The V gene's germline CDR1 is DFQATT and CDR2 SNEGSKA (reference sequence).

This clonotype occurred many times. J is TRBJ1-2 and V is TRBV15; TRBD1 is a possible D gene (6 bases). In germline, CDR1 is LNHNV, CDR2 YYDKDF (reference sequence). The germline V and J ends were trimmed by 0 bases and 4 bases, with 15 bases remaining between them. The CDR3 runs to 16 residues. CDR3 sequence reads: CATSRDPGGVSYGYTF. The CDR3 bases are TGTGCCACCAGCAGAGATCCTGGGGGCGTCAGCTATGGCTACACCTTC. The full variable domain, completed using reference TRBV15 and TRBJ1-2, is DAMVIQNPRYQVTQFGKPVTLSCSQTLNHNVMYWYQQKSSQAPKLLFHYYDKDFNNEADTPDNFQSRRPNTSFCFLDIRSPGLGDTAMYLCATSRDPGGVSYGYTFGSGTRLTVV.

This clonotype was detected ten times or more. V is TRBV18 and J is TRBJ2-2, with 10 nucleotides matching TRBD1. V shed 6 bases, J shed 4 bases, and the junction held 8 bases outside the gene matches. The CDR3 totals 16 residues. The germline V gene encodes CDR1 KGHSH and CDR2 LQKENI. This CDR3 reads CASSRGTGDFTGELFF. DNA for the CDR3: TGTGCCAGCTCGCGCGGGACAGGGGACTTCACCGGGGAGCTGTTTTTT.

This clonotype was recorded many times. The CDR3 protein is CAINIEGTSGANTGELFF. In nucleotides, the CDR3 is TGTGCCATCAACATCGAAGGGACTAGCGGCGCGAACACCGGGGAGCTGTTTTTT. This chain joins TRBV10-3 and TRBJ2-2; TRBD2 matches at 11 bases. CDR1 is ENHRY, CDR2 SYGVKD, per germline. This CDR3 spans 18 amino acids. Trimming cost V 7 bases and J 0 bases; bases outside gene matches: 10.

This clonotype showed up many times. The chain uses TRBV12-3 or TRBV12-4 and TRBJ2-1; D is perhaps TRBD1 (5 bases). The CDR3 totals 14 residues. Between the trimmed V and J ends, which lost 1 base and 4 bases, there was a span of 8 bases. CDR3 sequence reads: CASSLGTKYNEQFF. Written as DNA, the CDR3 is TGTGCCAGCAGTTTAGGGACAAAATACAATGAGCAGTTCTTC.

J is TRBJ2-2 and V is TRBV7-6; D is ambiguous. Germline V gene lookup returns CDR1 SGHVS and CDR2 FNYEAQ. Trimming removed 3 bases at V and 4 bases at J, with 12 bases between. CDR3 length: 15 amino acids. The CDR3 sequence: CASSFRQDGTGELFF. The CDR3 region has the DNA TGTGCCAGCAGCTTTAGGCAGGACGGCACCGGGGAGCTGTTTTTT.

This clonotype was observed a handful of times. The rearrangement joins TRBV5-4 to TRBJ1-3; no reliable D call. The CDR3 length is 17 residues. Germline V gene lookup returns CDR1 SGHNT and CDR2 YYREEE (reference sequence). The germline V and J ends were trimmed by 4 bases and 0 bases, with 17 bases remaining between them. The CDR3 DNA follows: TGTGCCAGCAGCCCCACTGTCCCCTCAGGCTCTGGAAACACCATATATTTT. The encoded protein is CASSPTVPSGSGNTIYF.

This clonotype was seen many times. The chain combines TRBV29-1 with TRBJ2-1; 9 nucleotides align to TRBD2. Germline CDR1 is SQVTM and CDR2 is ANQGSEA. V lost 5 bases, J lost 12 bases, and 17 bases stayed unmatched. The CDR3 has 15 amino acids. The CDR3 protein is CSVKGTSGFLTGQFF. The CDR3 DNA follows: TGCAGCGTTAAGGGAACTAGCGGGTTCCTGACGGGGCAGTTCTTC.

This clonotype was seen many times. The chain has TRBV7-2 and TRBJ2-2, with 7 bases identical to TRBD1. The germline CDR1 and CDR2 sequences are SGHTA and FQGNSA. V was pared by 3 bases and J by 3 bases, with 7 bases of the junction left unmatched. The CDR3 runs to 16 residues. CDR3 nucleotides: TGTGCCAGCAGCTTTAAGACAGGGTCCGACACCGGGGAGCTGTTTTTT. Amino acids: CASSFKTGSDTGELFF.

This clonotype appeared many times. The rearrangement links TRBV24-1 to TRBJ2-1, with D possibly matching TRBD2 (6 bases). The V and J ends lost 3 bases and 6 bases respectively, with 14 bases between them. This CDR3 has 15 amino acids. Germline assignment: CDR1 KGHDR and CDR2 SFDVKD. CDR3 in DNA: TGTGCCACCAGTGATCCCGGGACTGCGGGCAATGAGCAGTTCTTC. Its protein is CATSDPGTAGNEQFF.

This clonotype was seen at least ten times. The rearrangement joins TRBV6-1 to TRBJ2-7; 13 bases are a match to TRBD2. The CDR3 sequence is 14 residues long. Trimming took 6 bases from V and 6 from J; bases not matched to a gene: 5. The germline V gene has CDR1 MNHNS and CDR2 SASEGT. The CDR3 DNA reads as TGTGCCAGCAGACTAGCGGGAGGGGCGGCCGAGCAGTACGTC. It yields the protein CASRLAGGAAEQYV.

This clonotype came up many times. V gene TRBV6-2 or TRBV6-3 combines with J gene TRBJ1-5; D ambiguous. V was trimmed by 6 bases and J by 4 bases, leaving 10 bases between them. This CDR3 comprises 13 residues. The germline CDR1 and CDR2 sequences are MNHEY and SVGEGT. The CDR3 sequence: CASREAFNQPQHF. For the CDR3, the DNA is TGTGCCAGCAGGGAGGCCTTTAATCAGCCCCAGCATTTT.

This clonotype was detected ten times or more. This chain uses TRBV20-1 with TRBJ1-1; D is uncertain. This CDR3 is 12 amino acids long. Deletions cut 6 bases from V and 9 bases from J, with 17 bases between. Germline V gene sequence: CDR1 DFQATT, CDR2 SNEGSKA (reference sequence). The CDR3 region is CSAIGSPSQAFF. CDR3 DNA: TGCAGTGCGATAGGAAGTCCGTCCCAAGCTTTCTTT.

This clonotype was observed at least ten times. The rearrangement uses TRBV7-9 and TRBJ2-5; TRBD1 might be the D (6 bases). The CDR3 runs to 14 residues. Looked up from germline, CDR1 is SEHNR and CDR2 is FQNEAQ (reference sequence). Trimming removed 1 base at V and 5 bases at J, with 11 bases between. The CDR3 spells CASSLVSGAETQYF. DNA of the CDR3: TGTGCCAGCAGCTTAGTTTCAGGGGCGGAGACCCAGTACTTC.